The T cell receptor (beta chain) under discussion was sequenced for a study of blood T cell repertoires in COVID-19. For the study at large: T cells, B-cell-depleted T cells, or PBMCs supplied cDNA or gDNA.

The authors' processing: It was from reference gene primer amplification that nucleated cell counts were estimated. Repertoires were generated with immunoSEQ multiplex PCR, while TCRdb's copy carries only in-frame clones and drops some. V and J calls and clone size come straight from that table; D and trimming were deduced from the DNA. The sample shows more than 85,000 clones, roughly four fifths of them seen only once. The CDR3 runs 12 residues. CDR1 and CDR2 from the germline V gene are MDHEN and SYDVKM. V was shortened by 6 bases and J by 8 bases, with 11 bases between the two germline ends. Material: peripheral blood. The chain is built from TRBV28 and TRBJ2-1; D possibly corresponds to TRBD2 (5 bases). The receptor was derived from a woman aged 55-70 years with acute or convalescent COVID-19. The CDR3 nucleotides read TGTGCCAGCAGCTCTATCGGGGATGAGCAGTTCTTC. Translating it yields CASSSIGDEQFF.